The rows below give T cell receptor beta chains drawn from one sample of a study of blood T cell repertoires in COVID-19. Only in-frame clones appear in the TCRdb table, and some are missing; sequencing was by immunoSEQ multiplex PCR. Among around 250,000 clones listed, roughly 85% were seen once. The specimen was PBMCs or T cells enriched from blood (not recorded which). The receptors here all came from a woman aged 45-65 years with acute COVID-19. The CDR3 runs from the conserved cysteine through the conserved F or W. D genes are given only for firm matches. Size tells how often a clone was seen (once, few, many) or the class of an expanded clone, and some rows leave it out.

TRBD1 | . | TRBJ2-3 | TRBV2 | TGTGCCAGCAGTGGGGACAGGGGGACTAGCACAGATACGCAGTATTTT | CASSGDRGTSTDTQYF
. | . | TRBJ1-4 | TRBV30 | TGTGCCTGGAGTGTATTGGAGGATAAACTGTTTTTT | CAWSVLEDKLFF
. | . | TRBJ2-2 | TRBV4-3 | TGCGCCAGCAGCCAAGAGGTCTTGGGCCAACAGAACACCGGGGAGCTGTTTTTT | CASSQEVLGQQNTGELFF
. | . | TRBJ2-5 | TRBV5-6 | TGTGCCAGCAGCTTTGAAGAGGAGACCCAGTACTTC | CASSFEEETQYF
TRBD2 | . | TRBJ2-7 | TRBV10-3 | TGTGCCATCAGTGGACTAGCGGGCTACGAGCAGTACTTC | CAISGLAGYEQYF
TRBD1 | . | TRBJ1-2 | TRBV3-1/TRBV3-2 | TGTGCCAGCAGCCCCGGGACAGTGATCCTTAAGACCCCTAACTATGGCTACACCTTC | CASSPGTVILKTPNYGYTF
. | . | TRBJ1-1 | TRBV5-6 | TGTGCCAGCAGCTTACAAAATTCAGAGAACACTGAAGCTTTCTTT | CASSLQNSENTEAFF
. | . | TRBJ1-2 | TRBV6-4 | TGTGCCAGCAGTGACGGGGGCCGTGGCTACACCTTC | CASSDGGRGYTF
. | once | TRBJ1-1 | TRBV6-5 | TGTGCCAGCAACATCGACAGGTGGAGCACTGAAGCTTTCTTT | CASNIDRWSTEAFF
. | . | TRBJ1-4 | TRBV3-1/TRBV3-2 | TGTGCCAGCAGTCCGCGGGCCAGCAATGAAAAACTGTTTTTT | CASSPRASNEKLFF
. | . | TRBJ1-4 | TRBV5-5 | TGTGCCAGCAGCTCCGGGACACTCTCGGAAAAACTGTTTTTT | CASSSGTLSEKLFF
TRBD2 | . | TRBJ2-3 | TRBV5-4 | TGTGCCAGCAGCCCGAACGGGGGGGGCCGGACAGATACGCAGTATTTT | CASSPNGGGRTDTQYF
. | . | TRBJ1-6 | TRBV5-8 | TGTGCCAGCAGCTCTGGGGAGGGGAATTCACCCCTCCACTTT | CASSSGEGNSPLHF
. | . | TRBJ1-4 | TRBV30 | TGTGCCTGGAGTGTAACCCGACAGAATAATGAAAAACTGTTTTTT | CAWSVTRQNNEKLFF
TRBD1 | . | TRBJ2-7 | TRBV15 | TGTGCCACCAGCAGGGAAATCTCGGGACAGGGTTTTAAGCAGTACTTC | CATSREISGQGFKQYF
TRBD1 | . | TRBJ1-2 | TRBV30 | TGTGCCTGGGAACCGTTTCCGAGGACAGGGGGATCTGGCTACACCTTC | CAWEPFPRTGGSGYTF
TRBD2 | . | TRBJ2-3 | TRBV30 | TGTGCCTGGAGTTTTCGGGGGGGATCAGATACGCAGTATTTT | CAWSFRGGSDTQYF
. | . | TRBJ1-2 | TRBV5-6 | TGTGCCAGCAGCGTCCAACAGGGAACCTATGGCTACACCTTC | CASSVQQGTYGYTF
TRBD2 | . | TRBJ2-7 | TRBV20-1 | TGCAGTGCTAGTAGCGCTAGCGGCTACGAGCAGTACTTC | CSASSASGYEQYF
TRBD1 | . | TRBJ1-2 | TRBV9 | TGTGCCAGCAGCGTACACGGACAGGCTATCTATGGCTACACCTTC | CASSVHGQAIYGYTF
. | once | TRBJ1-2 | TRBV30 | TGTGCCTGGAGTGGGTCCGGGAGCTATGGCTACACCTTC | CAWSGSGSYGYTF
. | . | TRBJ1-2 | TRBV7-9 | TGTGCCAGCAGCTTAGGGGCAGGAAACTATGGCTACACCTTC | CASSLGAGNYGYTF
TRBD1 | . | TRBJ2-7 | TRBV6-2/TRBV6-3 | TGTGCCAGCAGCCCGGGACAGGGCCTCTCCTACGAGCAGTACTTC | CASSPGQGLSYEQYF
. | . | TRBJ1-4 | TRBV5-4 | TGTGCCAGCAGCCCGGGGGGGGAAAAACTGTTTTTT | CASSPGGEKLFF
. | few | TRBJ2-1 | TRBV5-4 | TGTGCCAGCAGCTTAACTTTCAATGAGCAGTTCTTC | CASSLTFNEQFF
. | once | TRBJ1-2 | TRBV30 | TGTGCCTGGAGTGTATCCCTGAACTATGGCTACACCTTC | CAWSVSLNYGYTF
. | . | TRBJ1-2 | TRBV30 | TGTGCCTGGGAGGGGATGGTTAACTATGGCTACACCTTC | CAWEGMVNYGYTF
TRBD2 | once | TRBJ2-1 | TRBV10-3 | TGTGCCATCAGGGCGGGACTAGCGGGCCCGGCCGGAAATGAGCAGTTCTTC | CAIRAGLAGPAGNEQFF
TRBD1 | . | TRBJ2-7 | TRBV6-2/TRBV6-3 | TGTGCCAGCAGTCAGGACAGGGGCGGGGAGCAGTACTTC | CASSQDRGGEQYF
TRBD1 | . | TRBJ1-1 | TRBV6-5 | TGTGCCAGCAGTTACTCCGTGACAGGGACTGAAGCTTTCTTT | CASSYSVTGTEAFF
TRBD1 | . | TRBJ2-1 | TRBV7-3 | TGTGCCAGCAGCTTCGACAGGGTCCGTGTGGATGAGCAGTTCTTC | CASSFDRVRVDEQFF
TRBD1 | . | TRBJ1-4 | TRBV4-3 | TGCGCCAGCAGCCAAGGACAGGGCTCTTTCGAAAAACTGTTTTTT | CASSQGQGSFEKLFF
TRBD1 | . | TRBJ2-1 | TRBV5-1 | TGCGCCAGCAGCTTTGGGACAGACAATGAGCAGTTCTTC | CASSFGTDNEQFF
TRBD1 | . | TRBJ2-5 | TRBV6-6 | TGTGCCAGCAGCTACACAGGGGTCCAAGAGACCCAGTACTTC | CASSYTGVQETQYF
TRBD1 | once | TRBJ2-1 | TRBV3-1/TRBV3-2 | TGTGCCAGCAGCCAAGAATTCGGACAGGGTACCGATGAGCAGTTCTTC | CASSQEFGQGTDEQFF
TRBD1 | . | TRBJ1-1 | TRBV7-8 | TGTGCCAGCAGCTCGGGACAGGGGTTGAACACTGAAGCTTTCTTT | CASSSGQGLNTEAFF
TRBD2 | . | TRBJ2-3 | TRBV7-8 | TGTGCCAGCAGCTTTGAAGCGGGGGGGGCCACAGATACGCAGTATTTT | CASSFEAGGATDTQYF
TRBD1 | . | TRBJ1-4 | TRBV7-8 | TGTGCCAGCAGACGAACACAGGGGTCTGGCGAAAAACTGTTTTTT | CASRRTQGSGEKLFF
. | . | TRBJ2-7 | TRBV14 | TGTGCCAGCAGCCCCAGACAATACTACGAGCAGTACTTC | CASSPRQYYEQYF
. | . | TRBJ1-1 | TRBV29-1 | TGCAGCGTTGGAGACCGGGTGGACACTGAAGCTTTCTTT | CSVGDRVDTEAFF
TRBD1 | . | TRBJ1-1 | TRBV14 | TGTGCCAGCAGCTTTAACTTGGACAGGGAGAACACTGAAGCTTTCTTT | CASSFNLDRENTEAFF
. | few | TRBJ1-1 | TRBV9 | TGTGCCAGCAGCGGACAGGAGAAAACTGAAGCTTTCTTT | CASSGQEKTEAFF
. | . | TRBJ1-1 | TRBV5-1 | TGCGCCAGCAGCTTGGCCGGGCAGGGAACTGAAGCTTTCTTT | CASSLAGQGTEAFF
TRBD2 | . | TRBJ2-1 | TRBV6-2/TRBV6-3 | TGTGCCAGCAGTTCCCCTAGCGGGGGGCGGGAGCAGTTCTTC | CASSSPSGGREQFF
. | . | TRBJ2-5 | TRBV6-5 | TGTGCCAGCAGGACGGCGGGGGCACAAGAGACCCAGTACTTC | CASRTAGAQETQYF
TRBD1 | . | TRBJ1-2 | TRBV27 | TGTGCCAGCAGTACGGACAGGGATTGGTTAGACGGCTACACCTTC | CASSTDRDWLDGYTF
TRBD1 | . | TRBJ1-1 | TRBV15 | TGTGCCACCAGACACCGGGACAGGGAGTGGTGGACTGAAGCTTTCTTT | CATRHRDREWWTEAFF
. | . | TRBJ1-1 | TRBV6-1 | TGTGCCAGCAGTGAAGCGCGTGTGGAACAGGGATTCTCTGAAGCTTTCTTT | CASSEARVEQGFSEAFF
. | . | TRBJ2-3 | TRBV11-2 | TGTGCCAGCAGCTTAGGTCTAGCGAGAGGTACAGATACGCAGTATTTT | CASSLGLARGTDTQYF
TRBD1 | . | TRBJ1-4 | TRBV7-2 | TGTGCCAGCAGCTTCCAGTCCGGGACAGGGAATGAAAAACTGTTTTTT | CASSFQSGTGNEKLFF
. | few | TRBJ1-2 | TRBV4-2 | TGTGCCAGCAGCCAAGATCAAGAGACTCGCTATGGCTACACCTTC | CASSQDQETRYGYTF
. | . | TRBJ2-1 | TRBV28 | TGTGCCAGCAGCCCTCAGGGGCTGGACAATGAGCAGTTCTTC | CASSPQGLDNEQFF
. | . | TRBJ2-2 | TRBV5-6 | TGTGCCAGCGGATCACAGCCCGGGGAGCTGTTTTTT | CASGSQPGELFF
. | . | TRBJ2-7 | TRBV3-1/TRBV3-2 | TGTGCCAGCAGCCTCCGGGGGGCGTCTAACTACGAGCAGTACTTC | CASSLRGASNYEQYF
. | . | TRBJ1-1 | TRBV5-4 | TGTGCCAGCAGCTTGGCAGGGGCCACTGAAGCTTTCTTT | CASSLAGATEAFF